Listed below are T cell receptor beta chains from one sample, sequenced in a study of blood T cell repertoires in COVID-19. Clones were sequenced by immunoSEQ multiplex PCR, and TCRdb holds only the in-frame ones, with some missing. The sample gives roughly 250,000 clones, approximately 84% of which show up once; 2.5% to 3.5% is in the top ten. Sequencing was done on a sample of PBMCs or T cells enriched from blood (not recorded which). These receptors all stem from a woman aged 35 to 49 with acute COVID-19. The CDR3 runs from the conserved cysteine through the conserved F or W. Fields, in order: V gene, clone size, D gene, J gene, CDR3 DNA, CDR3 protein. The D gene is left open where the match is weak. Rows give clone size only sometimes, using once, few, many, or a class for an expanded clone.

>TRBV5-3|NA|NA|TRBJ2-2
TGTGCCAGAAGCCCCCTAGCGCCTTATAACACCGGGGAGCTGTTTTTT
CARSPLAPYNTGELFF
>TRBV7-9|NA|NA|TRBJ2-1
TGTGCCAGCAGCTTAGACAGCGGCTACCACAATGAGCAGTTCTTC
CASSLDSGYHNEQFF
>TRBV24-1|NA|TRBD2|TRBJ2-3
TGTGCCACCAGTGATCCAACTAGCGGGAGGGCCCCTTATACGCAGTATTTT
CATSDPTSGRAPYTQYF
>TRBV7-3|NA|TRBD2|TRBJ2-1
TGTGCCAGCAGCTCCCACCCTAGCGGGAGAGTCTCCTACAATGAGCAGTTCTTC
CASSSHPSGRVSYNEQFF
>TRBV6-5|NA|NA|TRBJ1-4
TGTGCCAGCACCAGATCAGTTGCAACTAATGAAAAACTGTTTTTT
CASTRSVATNEKLFF
>TRBV11-2|few|NA|TRBJ1-5
TGTGCCAGCGCCAACGGGGGGAATCAGCCCCAGCATTTT
CASANGGNQPQHF
>TRBV3-1/TRBV3-2|once|TRBD1|TRBJ1-3
TGTGCCAGCAGCCAGTGGACAGGGGAGGGAAACACCATATATTTT
CASSQWTGEGNTIYF
>TRBV3-1/TRBV3-2|NA|TRBD2|TRBJ2-2
TGTGCCAGCAGCCCAACTCCTAGCGGATTCACCGGGGAGCTGTTTTTT
CASSPTPSGFTGELFF
>TRBV2|NA|TRBD1|TRBJ2-7
TGTGCCAGCAGTACAAGACAGGGAAACTACGAGCAGTACTTC
CASSTRQGNYEQYF
>TRBV9|NA|TRBD1|TRBJ2-7
TGTGCCAGCAGCCTTCGGACAGGGACCGAGCAGTACTTC
CASSLRTGTEQYF
>TRBV12-3/TRBV12-4|NA|NA|TRBJ2-7
TGTGCCAGCAGTTTTGGACTGCCGTACGAGCAGTACTTC
CASSFGLPYEQYF
>TRBV30|once|NA|TRBJ2-1
TGTGCCTGGAGTGTACTTGGAGGCCTAGCGAACAATGAGCAGTTCTTC
CAWSVLGGLANNEQFF
>TRBV7-9|NA|NA|TRBJ1-2
TGTGCCAGCAGCCCCACGACAGGAAGGTCACTCGGCTATGGCTACACCTTC
CASSPTTGRSLGYGYTF
>TRBV21-1|NA|NA|TRBJ1-1
TGTGCCAGCAGCAAAACCGGGACACCTACTGAAGCTTTCTTT
CASSKTGTPTEAFF
>TRBV15|NA|NA|TRBJ1-4
TGTGCCACCAGGACAGATCTTTTTTATGAAAAACTGTTTTTT
CATRTDLFYEKLFF
>TRBV6-5|few|TRBD2|TRBJ2-1
TGTGCCAGCAAAGGTGGGGGAGGGGTTGAGCAGTTCTTC
CASKGGGGVEQFF
>TRBV6-5|NA|NA|TRBJ1-3
TGTGCCAGCAGTTACTCGATTCAGGCTGGAAACACCATATATTTT
CASSYSIQAGNTIYF
>TRBV27|NA|NA|TRBJ1-6
TGTGCCACGTGGGCGGGGGGGAAGGTTAATTCACCCCTCCACTTT
CATWAGGKVNSPLHF
>TRBV25-1|NA|TRBD2|TRBJ2-2
TGTGCCAGCAGTGCTCCCGCTAGCGGGAAGAACACCGGGGAGCTGTTTTTT
CASSAPASGKNTGELFF
>TRBV5-1|NA|TRBD2|TRBJ2-3
TGCGCCAGCAGCCCTCGGGGGGGGAGCACAGATACGCAGTATTTT
CASSPRGGSTDTQYF
>TRBV27|NA|TRBD2|TRBJ2-1
TGTGCCAGCAGTTCCGGGACTAGCGGCTACAATGAGCAGTTCTTC
CASSSGTSGYNEQFF
>TRBV7-9|NA|NA|TRBJ1-1
TGTGCCAGCAGCTTGGGACTCTCTGACCCTGAAGCTTTCTTT
CASSLGLSDPEAFF
>TRBV7-9|NA|TRBD1|TRBJ2-7
TGTGCCAGCAGCTTGGCAACAGGGGGAGAGCAGTACTTC
CASSLATGGEQYF